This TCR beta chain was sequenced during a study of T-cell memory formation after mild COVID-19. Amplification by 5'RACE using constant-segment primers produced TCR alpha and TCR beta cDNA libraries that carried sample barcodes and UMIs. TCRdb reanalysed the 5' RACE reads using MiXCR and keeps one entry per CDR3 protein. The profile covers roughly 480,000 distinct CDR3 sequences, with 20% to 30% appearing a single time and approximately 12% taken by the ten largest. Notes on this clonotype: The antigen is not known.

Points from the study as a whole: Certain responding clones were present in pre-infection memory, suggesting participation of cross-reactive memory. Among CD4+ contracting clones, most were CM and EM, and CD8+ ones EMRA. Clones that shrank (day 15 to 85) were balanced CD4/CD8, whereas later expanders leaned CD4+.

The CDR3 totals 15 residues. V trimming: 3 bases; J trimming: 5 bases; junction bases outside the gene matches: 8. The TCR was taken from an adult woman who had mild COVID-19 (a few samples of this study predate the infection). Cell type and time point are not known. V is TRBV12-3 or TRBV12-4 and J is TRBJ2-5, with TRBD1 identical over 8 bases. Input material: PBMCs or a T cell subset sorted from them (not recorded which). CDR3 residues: CASSFMQGARETQYF. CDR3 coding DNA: TGTGCCAGCAGTTTTATGCAGGGGGCGCGGGAGACCCAGTACTTC.